One and the same sample provided the 32 T cell receptor beta chains below, sequenced in a study of T cells after yellow fever vaccination. TCRdb analysed the 5' RACE reads with MiXCR anew, one entry per CDR3 protein. The table shows hundreds of thousands of distinct CDR3 sequences, with roughly 14% occurring only once. The source was PBMCs, collected on the day of the yellow fever booster vaccination. These receptor sequences come from a man under 40 who received the YFV17D yellow fever vaccine.

The V gene is TRBV4-3, the J gene TRBJ2-2, with TRBD1 matching 7 bases. The germline gives CDR1 LGHNA, CDR2 YSLEER. The CDR3 loop spans 15 amino acids. Germline trimming cut 0 bases from V and 4 bases from J; bases unmatched to any gene: 2. The CDR3 DNA reads as TGCGCCAGCAGCCAAGAGACAGGGTTCACCGGGGAGCTGTTTTTT. Encoded protein: CASSQETGFTGELFF.

The sample holds a few counts of this clonotype. The V and J genes are TRBV29-1 and TRBJ2-7; D might be TRBD2 (7 bases). The germline V gene encodes CDR1 SQVTM and CDR2 ANQGSEA. Trimming removed 8 bases from V and 5 bases from J, with 19 bases in between. CDR3 length: 13 amino acids. CDR3 sequence: CSSVGGARNEQYF. The CDR3 nucleotides are TGCAGCTCTGTGGGGGGGGCGCGTAACGAGCAGTACTTC.

This sequence joins TRBV6-1 and TRBJ2-5; D is unresolved. The CDR3 consists of 14 residues. Germline CDR1 is MNHNS and CDR2 is SASEGT. Trimming removed 0 bases at V and 2 bases at J, with 7 bases between. In nucleotides, the CDR3 is TGTGCCAGCAGTGAAGCGGCGATACAAGAGACCCAGTACTTC. Translated, it gives CASSEAAIQETQYF.

This clonotype was counted only a few times. The chain employs TRBV7-9 and TRBJ2-2; TRBD1 agrees at 7 bases. J gave up 0 bases and V 5 bases, and 3 bases lay outside the gene matches. CDR3 length: 15 residues. Germline CDR1 reads SEHNR; CDR2 reads FQNEAQ (reference sequence). CDR3 amino acids: CASSQQGSNTGELFF. In nucleotides, the CDR3 is TGTGCCAGCAGCCAACAGGGGTCGAACACCGGGGAGCTGTTTTTT.

This clonotype was counted between two and nine times. The chain is built from TRBV15 and TRBJ2-3; 9 nucleotides line up with TRBD1. Germline-derived CDR1 and CDR2 are LNHNV and YYDKDF (reference sequence). The CDR3 sequence is 15 residues long. J lost 2 bases, V lost 8 bases, and 8 bases had no gene match. Here the CDR3 reads CATGGDRAFTDTQYF. The DNA of the CDR3 is TGTGCCACCGGAGGGGACAGGGCCTTCACAGATACGCAGTATTTT.

The genes are TRBV6-1 and TRBJ2-7, with 10 nucleotides matching TRBD2. Germline V gene data show CDR1 as MNHNS and CDR2 as SASEGT. CDR3 size: 15 residues. V lost 5 bases, J lost 3 bases, and 7 bases stayed unmatched. The CDR3, as DNA: TGTGCCAGCAGTCATACACCTAGCGGGGGCTACGAGCAGTACTTC. Amino acids: CASSHTPSGGYEQYF.

This clonotype has just a few counts. This sequence joins TRBV10-3 and TRBJ2-7, with 11 positions matching TRBD2. The CDR3 spans 14 residues. Germline V gene sequence: CDR1 ENHRY, CDR2 SYGVKD. The J segment lost 3 bases and the V segment lost 6 bases, leaving 4 bases of the junction unmatched. The CDR3 reads CAIRLTSGSYEQYF. In nucleotides, the CDR3 is TGTGCCATCAGGTTAACTAGCGGGAGCTACGAGCAGTACTTC.

V usage is TRBV20-1 and J usage is TRBJ2-3; D is perhaps TRBD1 (6 bases). V was clipped by 6 bases and J by 5 bases, with 18 bases between them. Per the germline V gene, CDR1 is DFQATT and CDR2 is SNEGSKA (reference sequence). The CDR3 spans 14 residues. CDR3 residues: CSARGQGSVDTQYF. The CDR3 DNA follows: TGCAGTGCACGAGGGCAGGGGAGTGTAGATACGCAGTATTTT.

The V call is TRBV27, the J call TRBJ2-1; D is unresolved. V was clipped by 5 bases and J by 15 bases, with 17 bases between them. Germline CDR1 reads MNHEY; CDR2 reads SMNVEV (reference sequence). This CDR3 is built from 12 residues. CDR3 residues: CASSPNFQLTFF. CDR3 nucleotides: TGTGCCAGCAGTCCCAACTTCCAACTAACGTTCTTC.

This clonotype was counted a few times. This chain links TRBV29-1 with TRBJ2-7; D may correspond to TRBD1 or TRBD2 (5 bases each). Germline V CDR1 and CDR2: SQVTM, ANQGSEA. Trimming stripped 4 bases from V and 2 bases from J, with 9 bases between. The CDR3 length is 12 residues. DNA of the CDR3: TGCAGCGTTGTGGTGGGGGCCTACGAGCAGTACTTC. Translation: CSVVVGAYEQYF.

This clonotype was counted a few times. This chain uses TRBV7-9 with TRBJ2-1; D is perhaps TRBD2 (5 bases). The CDR3 runs to 14 residues. V was cut by 7 bases and J by 2 bases, with 12 bases left in between. In germline, CDR1 is SEHNR, CDR2 FQNEAQ (reference sequence). In nucleotides, the CDR3 is TGTGCCAGCACATACCGGGAAACCTACAATGAGCAGTTCTTC. It encodes CASTYRETYNEQFF. Using reference TRBV7-9 and TRBJ2-1 for the parts outside the CDR3, the full variable domain is DTGVSQNPRHKITKRGQNVTFRCDPISEHNRLYWYRQTLGQGPEFLTYFQNEAQLEKSRLLSDRFSAERPKGSFSTLEIQRTEQGDSAMYLCASTYRETYNEQFFGPGTRLTVL.

The chain links TRBV7-9 to TRBJ1-1; 10 bases are a match to TRBD1. The CDR3 is 16 amino acids. J lost 7 bases, V lost 2 bases, and 10 bases had no gene match. The germline V gene encodes CDR1 SEHNR and CDR2 FQNEAQ (reference sequence). The CDR3 here is CASSLRGRDRGSEAFF. The CDR3 DNA reads TGTGCCAGCAGCTTAAGGGGCCGGGACAGGGGCAGTGAAGCTTTCTTT.

This clonotype was seen only a few times. CDR3 residues: CASSQVLGNQPQHF. The CDR3 nucleotides read TGTGCCAGCTCACAGGTGTTAGGCAATCAGCCCCAGCATTTT. The genes are TRBV18 and TRBJ1-5; D remains ambiguous. The CDR3 spans 14 residues. CDR1 KGHSH and CDR2 LQKENI come from the germline V gene. The V end was cut by 4 bases, the J end by 2 bases, with 9 bases between.

This clonotype occurred a few times. This rearrangement joins TRBV20-1 to TRBJ2-7, with 8 bases fitting TRBD1. V lost 6 bases to trimming and J lost 7 bases; unmatched junction nucleotides: 17. The CDR3 has 15 residues. Germline lookup yields CDR1 DFQATT and CDR2 SNEGSKA (reference sequence). CDR3 region: CSARSLQGEFREQYF. The CDR3 nucleotides are TGCAGTGCGCGGAGCTTACAGGGGGAATTTAGGGAGCAGTACTTC.

The V gene is TRBV10-3, the J gene TRBJ2-7; D is ambiguous. Germline V lookup: CDR1 ENHRY, CDR2 SYGVKD. This CDR3 has 18 residues. Deletions cut 0 bases from V and 0 bases from J, with 18 bases between. The CDR3 reads CAISESTLGSLGSYEQYF. The CDR3 DNA follows: TGTGCCATCAGTGAGTCGACTCTAGGGTCCTTAGGCTCCTACGAGCAGTACTTC.

This clonotype turned up a few times. The chain links TRBV6-1 to TRBJ2-1, with 12 nucleotides matching TRBD2. Germline V gives CDR1 MNHNS, CDR2 SASEGT. V trimming: 9 bases; J trimming: 7 bases; junction bases outside the gene matches: 13. The CDR3 length is 16 residues. CDR3 in DNA: TGTGCCAGTATCCGGAGAGCTAGCGGGAGGGGTAATGAGCAGTTCTTC. Residues: CASIRRASGRGNEQFF.

CDR3 in DNA: TGTGCCAGCAGCCCGCTCGGGGGGCTTCACGGAGAGACCCAGTACTTC. This encodes CASSPLGGLHGETQYF. The chain couples TRBV7-2 to TRBJ2-5; tentatively, D is TRBD2 (7 bases). Between the trimmed V and J ends, which lost 5 bases and 4 bases, there was a span of 20 bases. Germline values: CDR1 SGHTA, CDR2 FQGNSA. This CDR3 region has 16 residues. The full variable domain, its missing parts supplied by reference TRBV7-2 and TRBJ2-5, is GAGVSQSPSNKVTEKGKDVELRCDPISGHTALYWYRQSLGQGLEFLIYFQGNSAPDKSGLPSDRFSAERTGGSVSTLTIQRTQQEDSAVYLCASSPLGGLHGETQYFGPGTRLLVL.

J is TRBJ1-3 and V is TRBV9; TRBD1 might be the D (6 bases). V lost 3 bases, J lost 2 bases, and 15 bases lay in between. CDR3 length: 16 amino acids. Germline V CDR1 and CDR2: SGDLS, YYNGEE. The CDR3 sequence: CASSESPGVPGNTIYF. CDR3 DNA: TGTGCCAGCAGCGAGTCCCCAGGGGTCCCTGGAAACACCATATATTTT. The variable domain in full, completed from reference TRBV9 and TRBJ1-3, reads DSGVTQTPKHLITATGQRVTLRCSPRSGDLSVYWYQQSLDQGLQFLIQYYNGEERAKGNILERFSAQQFPDLHSELNLSSLELGDSALYFCASSESPGVPGNTIYFGEGSWLTVV.

The chain joins TRBV20-1 to TRBJ2-1; TRBD2 matches 8 bases. The CDR3 is 15 amino acids. Germline V CDR1 and CDR2: DFQATT, SNEGSKA (reference sequence). V lost 0 bases and J lost 7; bases outside the gene matches: 8. CDR3 nucleotide sequence: TGCAGTGCTAGAGATCGGATCGGGAGGGGGAATGAGCAGTTCTTC. This sequence encodes CSARDRIGRGNEQFF.

CDR3 nucleotides: TGTGCCAGCAGTCTCAGGACAGGGGGCTTTGAAGAGCAGTACTTC. Protein: CASSLRTGGFEEQYF. The chain is built from TRBV12-3 or TRBV12-4 and TRBJ2-7; 11 bases fit TRBD1. V dropped 5 bases and J dropped 7; count of bases not matched to a gene: 10. The CDR3 is 15 amino acids.

This clonotype has only a few counts. This rearrangement joins TRBV7-9 to TRBJ1-1, with D possibly matching TRBD1 (5 bases). V was shortened by 4 bases and J by 4 bases, with 13 bases between the two germline ends. Germline loops: CDR1 SEHNR, CDR2 FQNEAQ (reference sequence). The CDR3 consists of 14 residues. The CDR3 loop reads CASSSEVGLTEAFF. The CDR3 DNA follows: TGTGCCAGCAGCTCCGAGGTGGGACTCACTGAAGCTTTCTTT.

J is TRBJ2-3 and V is TRBV28; D is unclear. This CDR3 region has 13 residues. V was cut by 6 bases and J by 1 base, with 8 bases left in between. Germline CDR1 reads MDHEN; CDR2 reads SYDVKM. The CDR3 DNA reads as TGTGCCAGCAGCTCCTACGGCACAGATACGCAGTATTTT. This sequence encodes CASSSYGTDTQYF.

This clonotype was detected a few times. This chain uses TRBV2 with TRBJ2-5; the D call may be TRBD1 or TRBD2 (5 bases each). In germline, CDR1 is SNHLY, CDR2 FYNNEI. The CDR3 consists of 13 residues. V lost 6 bases and J lost 5, with 13 bases in between. CDR3 DNA: TGTGCCAGCAGGCCAGGGAGAGTCGAGACCCAGTACTTC. Protein: CASRPGRVETQYF.

The chain couples TRBV6-2 or TRBV6-3 to TRBJ1-3; D ambiguous. Per germline, CDR1 MNHEY and CDR2 SVGEGT. The CDR3 sequence is 16 residues long. V was pared by 0 bases and J by 0 bases, with 9 bases between. Here the CDR3 reads CASSYSSQSSGNTIYF. DNA for the CDR3: TGTGCCAGCAGTTACTCGTCGCAGTCCTCTGGAAACACCATATATTTT.

A few counts support this clonotype. The chain couples TRBV25-1 to TRBJ2-3; perhaps TRBD2 as D (6 bases). The CDR3 spans 12 residues. Germline assignment: CDR1 MGHDK and CDR2 SYGVNS. The CDR3 spells CATRGLSDTQYF. The CDR3, as DNA: TGTGCAACCCGGGGACTTTCAGATACGCAGTATTTT.

This clonotype was counted a few times. CDR3 loop: CASSQDPLAGEADTQYF. CDR3 DNA: TGTGCCAGCAGCCAAGATCCTCTAGCGGGAGAAGCAGATACGCAGTATTTT. This rearrangement joins TRBV3-1 to TRBJ2-3; 10 positions agree with TRBD2. V shed 0 bases, J shed 4 bases, and the junction held 7 bases outside the gene matches. CDR1 is LGHDT and CDR2 is YNNKEL in the germline V gene (reference sequence). The CDR3 is 17 amino acids.

This clonotype was observed many times. This chain connects TRBV6-1 to TRBJ2-1; TRBD2 aligns across 11 bases. Germline V gene data show CDR1 as MNHNS and CDR2 as SASEGT. The CDR3 consists of 17 residues. The V segment lost 6 bases and the J segment 6 bases; nucleotides outside the gene matches: 13. The CDR3 protein is CASRRLAGQVISNEQFF. CDR3 coding DNA: TGTGCCAGCAGGAGACTAGCGGGACAAGTCATCTCCAATGAGCAGTTCTTC.

In its sample, this clonotype was seen a few times. The gene calls are TRBV12-3 or TRBV12-4 and TRBJ2-1; a weak D match, TRBD2 (6 bases). Trimming cost V 7 bases and J 6 bases, with 13 bases left between them. The CDR3 has 13 residues. CDR3 loop: CASTLDGSNEQFF. The CDR3, as DNA: TGTGCCAGCACTCTTGACGGGAGCAATGAGCAGTTCTTC.

The V call is TRBV4-3, the J call TRBJ2-7; 9 nucleotides line up with TRBD2. J lost 1 base, V lost 3 bases, and 10 bases had no gene match. Per germline, CDR1 LGHNA and CDR2 YSLEER. CDR3 size: 17 residues. CDR3 coding DNA: TGCGCCAGCAGCCACCACAGCAAGCTAGCGGGGTCCTACGAGCAGTACTTC. Amino acids: CASSHHSKLAGSYEQYF.

The chain's CDR3 is CASSLAGGGGNEQFF. The CDR3 nucleotides are TGTGCCAGCAGCTTAGCAGGGGGAGGTGGCAATGAGCAGTTCTTC. The chain uses TRBV7-2 and TRBJ2-1, with D perhaps TRBD1 or TRBD2 (6 bases each). The CDR3 is made up of 15 amino acids. The V end was cut by 0 bases, the J end by 6 bases, with 12 bases between. Per germline, CDR1 SGHTA and CDR2 FQGNSA.

This clonotype was seen a handful of times. This rearrangement joins TRBV5-1 to TRBJ2-5; D uncertain. Trimming removed 3 bases from V and 7 bases from J, with 13 bases in between. This CDR3 has 13 amino acids. The germline V gene has CDR1 SGHRS and CDR2 YFSETQ. The CDR3 is CASSSDGSGTQYF. The DNA of the CDR3 is TGCGCCAGCAGCTCGGACGGTTCGGGGACCCAGTACTTC.

This clonotype was recorded many times. CDR3: CASSSNTDNEQFF. CDR3 coding DNA: TGCGCCAGCAGCTCTAACACTGACAATGAGCAGTTCTTC. The V gene is TRBV5-1, the J gene TRBJ2-1; D is unresolved. The length of the CDR3 is 13 residues. V lost 3 bases, J lost 5 bases, and 9 bases lay in between. Germline V gene data show CDR1 as SGHRS and CDR2 as YFSETQ.